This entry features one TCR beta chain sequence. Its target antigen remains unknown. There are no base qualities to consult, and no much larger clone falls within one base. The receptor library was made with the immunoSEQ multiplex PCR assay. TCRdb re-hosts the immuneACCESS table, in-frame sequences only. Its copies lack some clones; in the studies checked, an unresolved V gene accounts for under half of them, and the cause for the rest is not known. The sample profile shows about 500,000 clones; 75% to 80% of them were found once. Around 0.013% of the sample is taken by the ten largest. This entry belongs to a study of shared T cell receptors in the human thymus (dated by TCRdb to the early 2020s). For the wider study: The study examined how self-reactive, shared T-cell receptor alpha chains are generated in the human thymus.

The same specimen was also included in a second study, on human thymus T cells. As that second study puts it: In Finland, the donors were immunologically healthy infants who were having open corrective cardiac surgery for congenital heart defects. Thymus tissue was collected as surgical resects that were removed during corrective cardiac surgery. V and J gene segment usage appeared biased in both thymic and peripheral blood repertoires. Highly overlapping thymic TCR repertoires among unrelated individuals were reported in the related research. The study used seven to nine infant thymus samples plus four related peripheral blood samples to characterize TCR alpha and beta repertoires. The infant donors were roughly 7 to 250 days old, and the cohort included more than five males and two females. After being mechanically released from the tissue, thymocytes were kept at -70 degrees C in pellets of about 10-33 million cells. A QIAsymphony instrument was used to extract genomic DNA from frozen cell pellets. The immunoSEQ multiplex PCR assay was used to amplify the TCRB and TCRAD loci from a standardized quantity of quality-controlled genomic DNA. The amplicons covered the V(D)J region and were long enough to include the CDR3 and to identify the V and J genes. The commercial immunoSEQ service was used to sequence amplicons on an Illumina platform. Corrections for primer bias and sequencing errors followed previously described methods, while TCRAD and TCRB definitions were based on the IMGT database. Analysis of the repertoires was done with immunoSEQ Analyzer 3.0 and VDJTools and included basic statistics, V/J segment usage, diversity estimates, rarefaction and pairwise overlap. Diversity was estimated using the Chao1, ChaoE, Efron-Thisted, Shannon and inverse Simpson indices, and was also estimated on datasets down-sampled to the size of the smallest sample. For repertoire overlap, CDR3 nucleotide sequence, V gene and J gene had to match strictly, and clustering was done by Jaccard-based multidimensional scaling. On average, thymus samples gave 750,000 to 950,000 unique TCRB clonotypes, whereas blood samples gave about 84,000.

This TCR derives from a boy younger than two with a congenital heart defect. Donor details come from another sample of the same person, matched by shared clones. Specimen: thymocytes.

The nucleotide sequence reads TGTGCCAGCAGTCCACTATCTAATGAGCAGTTCTTC. The resulting protein is CASSPLSNEQFF. Here the chain combines TRBV27 and TRBJ2-1, with the D gene too uncertain to name. Its CDR3 holds 12 amino acids, cysteine through phenylalanine. Only the CDR3 DNA stays, 36 bases, in frame from base 1. CDR1 is given as MNHEY and CDR2 as SMNVEV, both from the germline V gene (reference sequence). V lost 5 bases and J lost 7 bases; the stretch between them is 9 bases long.